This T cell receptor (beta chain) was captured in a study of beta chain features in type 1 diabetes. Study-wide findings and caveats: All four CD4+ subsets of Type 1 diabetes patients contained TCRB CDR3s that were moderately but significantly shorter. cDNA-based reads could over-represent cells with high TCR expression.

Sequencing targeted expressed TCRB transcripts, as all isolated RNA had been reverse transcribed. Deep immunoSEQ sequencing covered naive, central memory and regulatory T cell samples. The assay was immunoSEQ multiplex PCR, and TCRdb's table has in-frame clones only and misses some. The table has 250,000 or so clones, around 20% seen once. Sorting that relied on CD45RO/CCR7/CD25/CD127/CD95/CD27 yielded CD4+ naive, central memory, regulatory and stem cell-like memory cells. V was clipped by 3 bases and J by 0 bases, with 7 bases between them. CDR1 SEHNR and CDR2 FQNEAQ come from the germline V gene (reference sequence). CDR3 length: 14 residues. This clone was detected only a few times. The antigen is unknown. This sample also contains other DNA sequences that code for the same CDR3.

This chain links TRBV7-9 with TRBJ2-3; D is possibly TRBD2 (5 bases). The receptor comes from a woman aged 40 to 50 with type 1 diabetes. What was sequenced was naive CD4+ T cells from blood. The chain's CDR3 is CASSLRGSTDTQYF. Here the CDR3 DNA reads TGTGCCAGCAGCTTGCGAGGGAGCACAGATACGCAGTATTTT. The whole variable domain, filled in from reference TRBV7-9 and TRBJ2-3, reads DTGVSQNPRHKITKRGQNVTFRCDPISEHNRLYWYRQTLGQGPEFLTYFQNEAQLEKSRLLSDRFSAERPKGSFSTLEIQRTEQGDSAMYLCASSLRGSTDTQYFGPGTRLTVL.